This paragraph covers one T cell receptor (beta chain) sequence. These data originate in a study of blood T cell repertoires in COVID-19. Study context: COVID-19 samples from acute and convalescent phases originated in the United States, Italy and Spain. PBMCs, B-cell-depleted T cells, or T cells provided the cDNA or gDNA that made up the material.

In the original workflow: How many nucleated cells were present was estimated from reference gene primer amplification. The repertoire was sequenced with immunoSEQ multiplex PCR; TCRdb's copy has only in-frame clones and lacks some. That table is the source of V, J and clone size, and D and trimming were worked out from the DNA. In the table there are about 38,000 clones, roughly 86% of which are singletons. This CDR3 is 15 amino acids long. Germline V lookup: CDR1 PRHDT, CDR2 FYEKMQ (reference sequence). V dropped 4 bases and J dropped 1; count of bases not matched to a gene: 6. The chain has TRBV13 and TRBJ1-1; 7 nucleotides line up with TRBD1. Sequencing was carried out using peripheral blood. The receptor was isolated from a human donor in a cohort sampled during active COVID-19. This chain's CDR3 is CASSSSGGENTEAFF. CDR3 coding DNA: TGTGCCAGCAGCTCATCAGGGGGTGAGAACACTGAAGCTTTCTTT. Drawing the rest from reference TRBV13 and TRBJ1-1, the complete variable domain is AAGVIQSPRHLIKEKRETATLKCYPIPRHDTVYWYQQGPGQDPQFLISFYEKMQSDKGSIPDRFSAQQFSDYHSELNMSSLELGDSALYFCASSSSGGENTEAFFGQGTRLTVV.